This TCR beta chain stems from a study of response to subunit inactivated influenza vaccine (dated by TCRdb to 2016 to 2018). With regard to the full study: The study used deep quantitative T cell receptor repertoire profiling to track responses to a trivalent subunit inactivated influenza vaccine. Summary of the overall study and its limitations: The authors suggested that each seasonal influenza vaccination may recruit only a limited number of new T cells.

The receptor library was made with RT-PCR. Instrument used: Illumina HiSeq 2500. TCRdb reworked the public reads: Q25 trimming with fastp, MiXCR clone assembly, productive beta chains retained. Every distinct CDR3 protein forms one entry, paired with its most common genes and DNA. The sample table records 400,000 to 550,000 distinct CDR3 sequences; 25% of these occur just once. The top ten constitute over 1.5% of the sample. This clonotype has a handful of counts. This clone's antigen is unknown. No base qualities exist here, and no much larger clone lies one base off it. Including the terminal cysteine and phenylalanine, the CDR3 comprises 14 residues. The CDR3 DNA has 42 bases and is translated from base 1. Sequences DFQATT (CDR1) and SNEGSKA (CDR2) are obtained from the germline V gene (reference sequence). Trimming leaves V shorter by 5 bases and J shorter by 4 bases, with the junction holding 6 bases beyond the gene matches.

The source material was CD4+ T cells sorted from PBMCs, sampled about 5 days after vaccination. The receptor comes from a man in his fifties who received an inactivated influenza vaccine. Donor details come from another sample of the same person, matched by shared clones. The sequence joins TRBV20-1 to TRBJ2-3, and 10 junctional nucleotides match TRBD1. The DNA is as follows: TGCAGTGCTGACAGGGGGCATTTATCAGATACGCAGTATTTT. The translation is CSADRGHLSDTQYF.